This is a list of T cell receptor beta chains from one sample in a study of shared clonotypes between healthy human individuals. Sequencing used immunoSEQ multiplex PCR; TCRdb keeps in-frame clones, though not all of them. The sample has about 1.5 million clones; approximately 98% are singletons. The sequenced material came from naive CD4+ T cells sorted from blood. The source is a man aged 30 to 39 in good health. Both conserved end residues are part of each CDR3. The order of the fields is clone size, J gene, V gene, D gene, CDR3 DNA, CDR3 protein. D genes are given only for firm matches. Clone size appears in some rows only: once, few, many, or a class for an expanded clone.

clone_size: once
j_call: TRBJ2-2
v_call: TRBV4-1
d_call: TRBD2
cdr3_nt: TGCGCCAGCAGCCAAGATGAGGGACTAGTAAGCGGGGAGCTGTTTTTT
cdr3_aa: CASSQDEGLVSGELFF

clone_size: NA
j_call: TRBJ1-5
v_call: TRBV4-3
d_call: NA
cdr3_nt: TGCGCCAGCAGCCAAGGTCTGGGTCAGCCCCAGCATTTT
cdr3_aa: CASSQGLGQPQHF

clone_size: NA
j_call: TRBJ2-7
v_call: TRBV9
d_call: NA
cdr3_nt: TGTGCCAGCAGCGAGGGACCGCAATCCTACGAGCAGTACTTC
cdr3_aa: CASSEGPQSYEQYF

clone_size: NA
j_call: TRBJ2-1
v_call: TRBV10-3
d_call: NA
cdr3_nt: TGTGCCATCAGTGAGTCGGTAAACGATGAGCAGTTCTTC
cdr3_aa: CAISESVNDEQFF

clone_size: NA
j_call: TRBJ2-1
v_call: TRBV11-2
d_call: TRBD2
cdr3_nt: TGTGCCAGCAGCTCCTTTAGCGGGAGTCATTACAATGAGCAGTTCTTC
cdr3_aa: CASSSFSGSHYNEQFF

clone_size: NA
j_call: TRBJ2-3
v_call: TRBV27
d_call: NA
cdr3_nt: TGTGCCAGCAGTTTATCGCGGGGTACAGATACGCAGTATTTT
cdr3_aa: CASSLSRGTDTQYF

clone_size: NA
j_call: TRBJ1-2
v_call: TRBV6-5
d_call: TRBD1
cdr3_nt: TGTGCCAGCAAAAGGACAGGGGGCGGCTACACCTTC
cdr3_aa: CASKRTGGGYTF

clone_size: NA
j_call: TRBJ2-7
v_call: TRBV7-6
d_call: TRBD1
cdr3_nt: TGTGCCAGCAGCTTAGTGGGACAGGGAGTAGGCGAGCAGTACTTC
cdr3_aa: CASSLVGQGVGEQYF

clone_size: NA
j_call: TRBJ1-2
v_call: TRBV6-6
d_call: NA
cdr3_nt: TGTGCCAGCAGTTACGGCGGCAGGGTTAACTATGGCTACACCTTC
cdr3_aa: CASSYGGRVNYGYTF

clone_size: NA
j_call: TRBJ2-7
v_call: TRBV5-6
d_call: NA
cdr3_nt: TGTGCCAGCAGCTTGGTTGTCGGACATACCTACGAGCAGTACTTC
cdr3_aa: CASSLVVGHTYEQYF

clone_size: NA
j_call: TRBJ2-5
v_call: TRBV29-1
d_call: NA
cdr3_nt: TGCAGCGTTGAAGGTCGTGCGGGCTCCGGGGAGACCCAGTACTTC
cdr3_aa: CSVEGRAGSGETQYF

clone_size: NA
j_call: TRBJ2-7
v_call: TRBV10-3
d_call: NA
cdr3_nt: TGTGCCATCAGCAGAACAGGGAACGAGCAGTACTTC
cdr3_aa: CAISRTGNEQYF

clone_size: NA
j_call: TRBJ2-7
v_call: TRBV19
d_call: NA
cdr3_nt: TGTGCCAGTAGTGCACCAGGGGGGCACAGTTTAGAGCAGTACTTC
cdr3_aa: CASSAPGGHSLEQYF

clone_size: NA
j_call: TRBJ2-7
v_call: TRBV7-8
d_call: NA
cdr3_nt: TGTGCCAGCAGCTTAGTTGGTAGGGGGGCCAAATCCTACGAGCAGTACTTC
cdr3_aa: CASSLVGRGAKSYEQYF

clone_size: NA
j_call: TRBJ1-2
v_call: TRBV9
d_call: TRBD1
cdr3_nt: TGTGCCAGCAGCGCAGCACAGGGGGGCTATGGCTACACCTTC
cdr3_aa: CASSAAQGGYGYTF

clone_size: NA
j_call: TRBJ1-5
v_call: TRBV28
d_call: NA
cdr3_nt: TGTGCCAGCAGTAGGGGGTTGGGCAATCAGCCCCAGCATTTT
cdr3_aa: CASSRGLGNQPQHF

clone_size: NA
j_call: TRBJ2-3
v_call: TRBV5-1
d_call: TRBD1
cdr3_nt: TGCGCCAGCAGCGCAGACAGGGGGACAGATACGCAGTATTTT
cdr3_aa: CASSADRGTDTQYF

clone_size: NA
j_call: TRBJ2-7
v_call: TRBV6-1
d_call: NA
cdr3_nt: TGTGCCAGCAGTGAAGGGGTCAGGCACCTATACGAGCAGTACTTC
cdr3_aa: CASSEGVRHLYEQYF

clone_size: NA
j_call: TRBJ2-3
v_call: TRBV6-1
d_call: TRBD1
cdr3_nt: TGTGCCAGCAGTGCCCTATCAGGGGGTCGTGCAGATACGCAGTATTTT
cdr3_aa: CASSALSGGRADTQYF

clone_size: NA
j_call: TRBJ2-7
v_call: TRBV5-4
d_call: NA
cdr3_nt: TGTGCCAGCAGCCCCTTTCAGGGAACCTACGAGCAGTACTTC
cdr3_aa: CASSPFQGTYEQYF

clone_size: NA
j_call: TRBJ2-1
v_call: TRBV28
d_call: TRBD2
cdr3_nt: TGTGCCAGTATATCGGGACTAGCGCACTCTTGGTTCTTC
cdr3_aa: CASISGLAHSWFF

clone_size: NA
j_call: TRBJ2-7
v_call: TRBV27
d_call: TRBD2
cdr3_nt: TGTGCCAGCAGTTATACTAGCGGGAACGCCTACGAGCAGTACTTC
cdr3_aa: CASSYTSGNAYEQYF